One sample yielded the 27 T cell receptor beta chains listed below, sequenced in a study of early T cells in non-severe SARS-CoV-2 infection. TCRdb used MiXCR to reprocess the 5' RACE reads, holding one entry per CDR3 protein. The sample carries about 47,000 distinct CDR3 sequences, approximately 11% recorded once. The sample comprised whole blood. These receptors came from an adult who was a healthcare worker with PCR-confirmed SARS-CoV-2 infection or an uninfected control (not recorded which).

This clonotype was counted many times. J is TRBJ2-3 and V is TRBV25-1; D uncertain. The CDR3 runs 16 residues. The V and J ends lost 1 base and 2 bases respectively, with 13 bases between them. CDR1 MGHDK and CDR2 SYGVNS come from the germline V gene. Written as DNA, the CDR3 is TGTGCCAGCAGTGAATGGTTAGCTGGGTCCACAGATACGCAGTATTTT. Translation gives CASSEWLAGSTDTQYF.

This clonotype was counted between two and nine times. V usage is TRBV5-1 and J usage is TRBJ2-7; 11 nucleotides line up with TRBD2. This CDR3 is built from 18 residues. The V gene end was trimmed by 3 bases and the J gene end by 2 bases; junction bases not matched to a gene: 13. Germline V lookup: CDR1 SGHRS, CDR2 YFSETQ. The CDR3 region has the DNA TGCGCCAGCAGCTCGGGGATTAGCGGGAGGGCCGAAACCTACGAGCAGTACTTC. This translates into CASSSGISGRAETYEQYF.

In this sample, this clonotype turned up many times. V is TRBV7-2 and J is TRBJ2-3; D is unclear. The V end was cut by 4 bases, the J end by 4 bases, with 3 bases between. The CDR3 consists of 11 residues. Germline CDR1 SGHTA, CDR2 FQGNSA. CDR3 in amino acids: CASSSADTQYF. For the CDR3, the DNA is TGTGCCAGCAGCTCTGCAGATACGCAGTATTTT.

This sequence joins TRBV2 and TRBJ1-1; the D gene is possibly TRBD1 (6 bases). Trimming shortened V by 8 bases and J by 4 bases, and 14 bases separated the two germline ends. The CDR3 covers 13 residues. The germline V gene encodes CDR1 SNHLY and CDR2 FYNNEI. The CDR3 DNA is TGTGCCAGCTGTTACAGGGAAGGCACTGAAGCTTTCTTT. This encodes CASCYREGTEAFF.

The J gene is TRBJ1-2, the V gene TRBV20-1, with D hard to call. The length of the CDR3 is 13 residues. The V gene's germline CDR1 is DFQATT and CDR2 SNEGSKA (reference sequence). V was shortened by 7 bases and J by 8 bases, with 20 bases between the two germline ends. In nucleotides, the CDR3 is TGCAGTGTACCTCCGGGCCTCGAGGGCGGCTACACCTTC. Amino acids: CSVPPGLEGGYTF.

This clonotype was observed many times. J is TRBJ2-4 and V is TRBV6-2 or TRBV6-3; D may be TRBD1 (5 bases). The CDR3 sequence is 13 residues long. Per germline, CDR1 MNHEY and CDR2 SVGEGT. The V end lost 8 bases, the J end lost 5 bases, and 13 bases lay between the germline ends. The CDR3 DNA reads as TGTGCCAGCGAAGACGGACAACAAAACATTCAGTACTTC. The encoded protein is CASEDGQQNIQYF.

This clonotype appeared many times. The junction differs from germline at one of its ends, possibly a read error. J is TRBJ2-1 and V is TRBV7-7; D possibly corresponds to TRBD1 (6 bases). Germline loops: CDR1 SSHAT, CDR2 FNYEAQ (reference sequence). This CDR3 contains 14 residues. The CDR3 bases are TGTGCTAGCAGCCCAAACCGGGACAAGCATGAGCAGTTCTTC. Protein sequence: CASSPNRDKHEQFF. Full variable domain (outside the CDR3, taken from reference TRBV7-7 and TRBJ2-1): GAGVSQSPRYKVTKRGQDVTLRCDPISSHATLYWYQQALGQGPEFLTYFNYEAQPDKSGLPSDRFSAERPEGSISTLTIQRTEQRDSAMYRCASSPNRDKHEQFFGPGTRLTVL.

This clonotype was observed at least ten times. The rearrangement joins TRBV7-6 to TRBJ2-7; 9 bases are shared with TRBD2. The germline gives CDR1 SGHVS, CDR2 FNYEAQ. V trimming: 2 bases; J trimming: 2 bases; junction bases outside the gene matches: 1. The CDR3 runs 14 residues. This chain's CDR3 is CASSLIAGAYEQYF. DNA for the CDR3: TGTGCCAGCAGCTTAATAGCGGGGGCCTACGAGCAGTACTTC.

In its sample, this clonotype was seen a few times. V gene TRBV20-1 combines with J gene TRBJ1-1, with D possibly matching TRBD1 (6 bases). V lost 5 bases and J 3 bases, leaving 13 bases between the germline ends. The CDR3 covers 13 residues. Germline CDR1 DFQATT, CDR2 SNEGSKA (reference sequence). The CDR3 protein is CSARMGGHTEAFF. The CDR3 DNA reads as TGCAGTGCTCGGATGGGGGGGCACACTGAAGCTTTCTTT.

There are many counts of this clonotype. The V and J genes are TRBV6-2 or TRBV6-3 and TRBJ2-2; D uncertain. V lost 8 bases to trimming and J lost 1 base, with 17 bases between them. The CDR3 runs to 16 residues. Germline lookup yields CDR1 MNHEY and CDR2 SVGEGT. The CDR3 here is CASGPVPSLNTGELFF. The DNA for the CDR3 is TGTGCCAGCGGCCCGGTCCCATCTTTGAACACCGGGGAGCTGTTTTTT.

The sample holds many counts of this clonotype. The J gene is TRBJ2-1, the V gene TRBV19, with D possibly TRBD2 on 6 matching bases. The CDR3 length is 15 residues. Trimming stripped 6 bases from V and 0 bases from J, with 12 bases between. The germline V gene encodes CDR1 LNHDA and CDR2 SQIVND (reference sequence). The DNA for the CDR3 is TGTGCCAGTAGGGATCGGGACTCCTCCTACAATGAGCAGTTCTTC. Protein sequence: CASRDRDSSYNEQFF.

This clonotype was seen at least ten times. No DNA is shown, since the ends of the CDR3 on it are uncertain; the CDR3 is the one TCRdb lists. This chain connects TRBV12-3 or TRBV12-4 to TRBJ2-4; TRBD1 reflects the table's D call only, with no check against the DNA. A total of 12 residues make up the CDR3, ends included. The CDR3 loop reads CASSFGPGIQYF.

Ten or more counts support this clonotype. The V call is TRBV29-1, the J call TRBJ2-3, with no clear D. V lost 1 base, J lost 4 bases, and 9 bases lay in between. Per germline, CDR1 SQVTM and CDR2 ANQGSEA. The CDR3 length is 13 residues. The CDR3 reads CSVEGTTSDTQYF. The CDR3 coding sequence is TGCAGCGTTGAAGGGACCACATCAGATACGCAGTATTTT.

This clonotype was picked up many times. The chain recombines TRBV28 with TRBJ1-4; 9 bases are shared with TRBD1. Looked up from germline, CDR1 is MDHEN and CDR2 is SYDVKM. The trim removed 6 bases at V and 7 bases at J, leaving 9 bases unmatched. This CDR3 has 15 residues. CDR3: CASRTPGTGPEKLFF. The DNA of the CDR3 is TGTGCCAGCAGGACCCCGGGGACAGGGCCTGAAAAACTGTTTTTT. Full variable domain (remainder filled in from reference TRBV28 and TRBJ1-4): DVKVTQSSRYLVKRTGEKVFLECVQDMDHENMFWYRQDPGLGLRLIYFSYDVKMKEKGDIPEGYSVSREKKERFSLILESASTNQTSMYLCASRTPGTGPEKLFFGSGTQLSVL.

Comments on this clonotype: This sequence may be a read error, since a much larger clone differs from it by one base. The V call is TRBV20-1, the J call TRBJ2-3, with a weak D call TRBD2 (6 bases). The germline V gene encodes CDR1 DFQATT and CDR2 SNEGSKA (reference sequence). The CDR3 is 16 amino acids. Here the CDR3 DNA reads TGCAGTGCTACCGGCGCGGGAAGGGGCGCGGCAGATACGCGGTATTTT. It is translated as CSATGAGRGAADTRYF.

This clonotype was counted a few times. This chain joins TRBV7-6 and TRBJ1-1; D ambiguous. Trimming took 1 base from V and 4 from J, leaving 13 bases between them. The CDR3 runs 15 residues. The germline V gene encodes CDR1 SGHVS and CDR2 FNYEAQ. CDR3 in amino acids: CASSLGSGVGTEAFF. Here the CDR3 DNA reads TGTGCCAGCAGCTTAGGATCCGGGGTGGGCACTGAAGCTTTCTTT. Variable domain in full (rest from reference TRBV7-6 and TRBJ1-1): GAGVSQSPRYKVTKRGQDVALRCDPISGHVSLYWYRQALGQGPEFLTYFNYEAQQDKSGLPNDRFSAERPEGSISTLTIQRTEQRDSAMYRCASSLGSGVGTEAFFGQGTRLTVV.

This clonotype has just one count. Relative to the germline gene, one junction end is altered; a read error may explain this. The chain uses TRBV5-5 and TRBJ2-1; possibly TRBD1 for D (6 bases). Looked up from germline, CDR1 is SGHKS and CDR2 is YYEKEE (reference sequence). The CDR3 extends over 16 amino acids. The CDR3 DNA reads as TGTGCCAGCATCTTGGGGGCAGGCAACTCCTACAATGAGCAGTTCTTC. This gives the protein CASILGAGNSYNEQFF.

The CDR3: CSVEADRGSGANVLTF. The CDR3 bases are TGCAGCGTTGAAGCGGACAGGGGTTCTGGGGCCAACGTCCTGACTTTC. The rearrangement links TRBV29-1 to TRBJ2-6; TRBD1 matches at 9 bases. The V segment lost 1 base and the J segment 1 base; nucleotides outside the gene matches: 2. The CDR3 has 16 residues. The V gene's germline CDR1 is SQVTM and CDR2 ANQGSEA.

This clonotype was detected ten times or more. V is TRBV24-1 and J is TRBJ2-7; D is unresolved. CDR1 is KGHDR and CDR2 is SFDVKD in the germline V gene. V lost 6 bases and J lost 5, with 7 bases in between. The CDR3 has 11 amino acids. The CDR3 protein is CATSLSDEQYF. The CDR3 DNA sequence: TGTGCCACCAGTTTGTCAGACGAGCAGTACTTC.

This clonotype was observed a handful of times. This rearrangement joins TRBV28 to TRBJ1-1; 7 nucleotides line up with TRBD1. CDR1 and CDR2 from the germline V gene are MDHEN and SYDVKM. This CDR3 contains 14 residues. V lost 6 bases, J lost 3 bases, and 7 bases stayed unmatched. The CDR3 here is CASRPPGGYTEAFF. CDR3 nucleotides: TGTGCCAGCAGACCCCCAGGGGGATACACTGAAGCTTTCTTT.

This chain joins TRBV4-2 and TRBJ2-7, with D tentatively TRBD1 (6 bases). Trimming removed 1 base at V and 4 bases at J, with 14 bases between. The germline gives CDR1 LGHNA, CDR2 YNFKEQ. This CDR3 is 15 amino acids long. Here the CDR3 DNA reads TGTGCCAGCAGCCAAGGACAGGAAGGCCCTTACGAGCAGTACTTC. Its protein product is CASSQGQEGPYEQYF.

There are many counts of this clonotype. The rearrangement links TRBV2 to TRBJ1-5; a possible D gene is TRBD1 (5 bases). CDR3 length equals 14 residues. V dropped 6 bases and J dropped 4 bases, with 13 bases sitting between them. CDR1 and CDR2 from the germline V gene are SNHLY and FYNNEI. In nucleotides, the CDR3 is TGTGCCAGCAGCCTGGGACGGATAAATCAGCCCCAGCATTTT. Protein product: CASSLGRINQPQHF.

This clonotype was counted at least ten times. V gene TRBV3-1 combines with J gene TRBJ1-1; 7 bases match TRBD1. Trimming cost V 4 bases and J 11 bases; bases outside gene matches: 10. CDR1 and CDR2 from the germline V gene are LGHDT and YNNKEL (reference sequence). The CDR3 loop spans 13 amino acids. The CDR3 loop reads CASSRGTEVLAFF. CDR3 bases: TGTGCCAGCAGCCGCGGGACAGAGGTGCTGGCTTTCTTT.

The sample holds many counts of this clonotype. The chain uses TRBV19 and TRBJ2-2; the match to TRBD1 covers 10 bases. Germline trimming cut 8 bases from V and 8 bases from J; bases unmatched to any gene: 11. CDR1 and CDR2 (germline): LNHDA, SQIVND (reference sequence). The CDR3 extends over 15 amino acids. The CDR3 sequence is CASSPPGQGSGELFF. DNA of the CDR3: TGTGCCAGTTCCCCCCCGGGACAGGGGTCGGGGGAGCTGTTTTTT.

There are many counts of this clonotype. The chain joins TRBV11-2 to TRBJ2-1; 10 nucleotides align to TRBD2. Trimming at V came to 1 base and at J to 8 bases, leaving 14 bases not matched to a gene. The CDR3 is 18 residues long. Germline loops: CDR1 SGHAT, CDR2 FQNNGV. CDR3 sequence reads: CASSLATSGITTLDEQFF. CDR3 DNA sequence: TGTGCCAGCAGCTTAGCCACTAGCGGGATCACCACTTTGGATGAGCAGTTCTTC.

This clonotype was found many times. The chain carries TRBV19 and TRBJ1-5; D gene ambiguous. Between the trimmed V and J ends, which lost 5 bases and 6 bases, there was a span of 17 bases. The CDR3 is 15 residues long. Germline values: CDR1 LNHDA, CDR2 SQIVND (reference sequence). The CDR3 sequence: CASSLPSDGSQPQHF. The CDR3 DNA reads TGTGCCAGTAGTCTCCCCTCCGACGGGAGTCAGCCCCAGCATTTT.

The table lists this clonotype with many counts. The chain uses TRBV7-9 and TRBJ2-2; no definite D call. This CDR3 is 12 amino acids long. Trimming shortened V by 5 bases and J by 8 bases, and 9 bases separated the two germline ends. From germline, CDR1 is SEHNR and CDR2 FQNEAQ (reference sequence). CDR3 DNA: TGTGCCAGCAGCCTCGACCCGGGGGAGCTGTTTTTT. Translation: CASSLDPGELFF.